These 25 T cell receptor beta chains were sequenced from one sample in a study of blood T cell repertoires in COVID-19. Sequenced by immunoSEQ multiplex PCR; TCRdb stores in-frame clones only, minus some. The table shows 150,000 to 200,000 clones, with around four fifths occurring only once. Sequencing used peripheral blood. The receptors originated from a man aged 55 to 69 with COVID-19, enrolled during active disease.

The V call is TRBV7-9, the J call TRBJ2-2; D gene unclear. Germline loops: CDR1 SEHNR, CDR2 FQNEAQ (reference sequence). There are 10 residues in the CDR3. The V gene lost 8 bases and the J gene lost 5 bases, with 3 bases spanning the gap. CDR3 loop: CASRTGELFF. CDR3 in DNA: TGTGCCAGCCGGACCGGGGAGCTGTTTTTT.

In regard to this clone: Other DNA sequences in the sample encode the same CDR3. V is TRBV5-1 and J is TRBJ1-4; D is ambiguous. The V and J ends lost 4 bases and 0 bases respectively, with 7 bases between them. The germline V gene has CDR1 SGHRS and CDR2 YFSETQ. The CDR3 covers 14 residues. The CDR3: CASSRGATNEKLFF. Here the CDR3 DNA reads TGCGCCAGCAGCCGCGGTGCAACTAATGAAAAACTGTTTTTT.

This clone was seen only once. V is TRBV5-1 and J is TRBJ2-1, with D possibly being TRBD1 (6 bases). CDR1 is SGHRS, CDR2 YFSETQ, per germline. V lost 3 bases, J lost 4 bases, and 14 bases lay in between. This CDR3 has 15 amino acids. CDR3 sequence reads: CASSYRDILYNEQFF. The CDR3 nucleotides are TGCGCCAGCAGCTACCGGGACATACTATACAATGAGCAGTTCTTC.

V and J are TRBV9 and TRBJ1-2; TRBD1 matches at 9 bases. CDR3 length: 14 amino acids. J was trimmed by 6 bases and V by 3 bases; bases with no gene match: 6. CDR1 SGDLS and CDR2 YYNGEE come from the germline V gene. CDR3 protein: CASSARGQGHGYTF. As DNA, the CDR3 is TGTGCCAGCAGCGCAAGGGGACAGGGCCATGGCTACACCTTC.

V is TRBV19 and J is TRBJ2-1; TRBD2 aligns across 10 bases. The J segment lost 10 bases and the V segment lost 4 bases, leaving 7 bases of the junction unmatched. CDR3 length equals 14 residues. Per the germline V gene, CDR1 is LNHDA and CDR2 is SQIVND (reference sequence). CDR3 in amino acids: CASSTRTSGTEQFF. CDR3 DNA: TGTGCCAGTAGTACCCGGACTAGCGGTACAGAGCAGTTCTTC.

The rearrangement uses TRBV2 and TRBJ2-7, with 8 nucleotides matching TRBD1. The length of the CDR3 is 15 residues. V lost 5 bases to trimming and J lost 0 bases; unmatched junction nucleotides: 6. The germline gives CDR1 SNHLY, CDR2 FYNNEI. CDR3 bases: TGTGCCAGCAGTTTAGGACAGGGAGCCTCCTACGAGCAGTACTTC. As protein: CASSLGQGASYEQYF.

The chain carries TRBV2 and TRBJ1-5; TRBD1 agrees at 7 bases. Trimming cost V 7 bases and J 2 bases; bases outside gene matches: 5. Germline lookup yields CDR1 SNHLY and CDR2 FYNNEI. The CDR3 length is 14 residues. The CDR3 here is CASTTTGRNQPQHF. The CDR3 DNA sequence: TGTGCCAGCACCACGACAGGGCGCAATCAGCCCCAGCATTTT. Full variable domain (remainder filled in from reference TRBV2 and TRBJ1-5): EPEVTQTPSHQVTQMGQEVILRCVPISNHLYFYWYRQILGQKVEFLVSFYNNEISEKSEIFDDQFSVERPDGSNFTLKIRSTKLEDSAMYFCASTTTGRNQPQHFGDGTRLSIL.

The chain combines TRBV5-6 with TRBJ1-1, with TRBD1 as a possible D gene (5 bases). CDR1 SGHDT and CDR2 YYEEEE come from the germline V gene. This CDR3 is 13 amino acids long. V lost 0 bases, J lost 5 bases, and 8 bases lay in between. The CDR3 loop reads CASSLDGGTEAFF. The CDR3 coding sequence is TGTGCCAGCAGCTTGGATGGGGGGACTGAAGCTTTCTTT.

The chain employs TRBV27 and TRBJ1-1, with a weak D call TRBD1 (6 bases). The CDR3 is made up of 15 amino acids. Germline V lookup: CDR1 MNHEY, CDR2 SMNVEV (reference sequence). V lost 5 bases, J lost 2 bases, and 15 bases lay in between. This chain's CDR3 is CASSPVQGRNTEAFF. The CDR3 region has the DNA TGTGCCAGCAGTCCTGTACAGGGACGTAACACTGAAGCTTTCTTT.

The rearrangement joins TRBV18 to TRBJ2-3, with a weak D call TRBD2 (5 bases). V lost 6 bases, J lost 7 bases, and 11 bases lay in between. CDR1 and CDR2 from the germline V gene are KGHSH and LQKENI. This CDR3 has 12 residues. The CDR3: CASSGGEYTQYF. The DNA of the CDR3 is TGTGCCAGCTCCGGTGGGGAGTATACGCAGTATTTT.

The rearrangement joins TRBV7-2 to TRBJ1-2; D might be TRBD1 (6 bases). The V end was cut by 5 bases, the J end by 4 bases, with 17 bases between. Germline values: CDR1 SGHTA, CDR2 FQGNSA. This CDR3 contains 15 residues. DNA of the CDR3: TGTGCCAGCAGCCCAGACAGGCCTGGCGGCTATGGCTACACCTTC. As protein: CASSPDRPGGYGYTF. Full variable domain (rest looked up from reference TRBV7-2 and TRBJ1-2): GAGVSQSPSNKVTEKGKDVELRCDPISGHTALYWYRQSLGQGLEFLIYFQGNSAPDKSGLPSDRFSAERTGGSVSTLTIQRTQQEDSAVYLCASSPDRPGGYGYTFGSGTRLTVV.

V and J are TRBV27 and TRBJ1-2, with 12 bases that match TRBD1. This CDR3 spans 15 amino acids. Germline CDR1 MNHEY, CDR2 SMNVEV (reference sequence). The V segment lost 3 bases and the J segment 6 bases; nucleotides outside the gene matches: 5. CDR3: CASSLEGQGAHGYTF. CDR3 coding DNA: TGTGCCAGCAGTTTGGAGGGACAGGGGGCGCATGGCTACACCTTC.

The chain uses TRBV9 and TRBJ1-6; D gene ambiguous. The CDR3 covers 16 residues. Germline CDR1 is SGDLS and CDR2 is YYNGEE. Trimming took 4 bases from V and 8 from J, leaving 19 bases between them. CDR3 DNA: TGTGCCAGCAGCCCCGGCCTGGAGGTCAGGTATTCACCCCTCCACTTT. As protein: CASSPGLEVRYSPLHF.

The chain links TRBV19 to TRBJ1-5; no reliable D call. V was trimmed by 5 bases and J by 0 bases, leaving 8 bases between them. The CDR3 covers 14 residues. CDR1 LNHDA and CDR2 SQIVND come from the germline V gene (reference sequence). The CDR3: CASSYGLSNQPQHF. The CDR3 coding sequence is TGTGCCAGTAGTTACGGACTTAGCAATCAGCCCCAGCATTTT.

In this sample, this clone turned up once. The genes are TRBV28 and TRBJ1-6, with D possibly matching TRBD1 (5 bases). V dropped 6 bases and J dropped 7 bases, with 16 bases sitting between them. The CDR3 is made up of 15 amino acids. Germline CDR1 reads MDHEN; CDR2 reads SYDVKM. CDR3 sequence (DNA): TGTGCCAGCAGCAGCCCCGGGACTGTAAATTCACCCCTCCACTTT. Amino acids: CASSSPGTVNSPLHF.

The chain recombines TRBV15 with TRBJ2-7; 8 bases fit TRBD2. This CDR3 spans 13 amino acids. In germline, CDR1 is LNHNV, CDR2 YYDKDF (reference sequence). V gave up 3 bases and J gave up 6 bases; unmatched junction bases: 4. The CDR3 region is CATSRAGGAEQYF. The CDR3, as DNA: TGTGCCACCAGCAGGGCCGGGGGGGCCGAGCAGTACTTC.

This clone was seen repeatedly, ten times or more. The chain recombines TRBV19 with TRBJ1-5; D is unresolved. The CDR3 is 13 amino acids. Germline V CDR1 and CDR2: LNHDA, SQIVND (reference sequence). Trimming left V 3 bases short and J 4 bases short, with 7 bases between. The CDR3 sequence: CASSITPNQPQHF. Here the CDR3 DNA reads TGTGCCAGTAGTATTACACCTAATCAGCCCCAGCATTTT.

In its sample, this clone was seen once. The V and J genes are TRBV2 and TRBJ1-2; D uncertain. Trimming removed 8 bases from V and 8 bases from J, with 15 bases in between. Germline V gene lookup returns CDR1 SNHLY and CDR2 FYNNEI. This CDR3 has 12 amino acids. The CDR3 DNA is TGTGCCAGCGGTCGAGGGAGAGAAGGCTACACCTTC. This gives the protein CASGRGREGYTF. The full variable domain, with the rest looked up from reference TRBV2 and TRBJ1-2, is EPEVTQTPSHQVTQMGQEVILRCVPISNHLYFYWYRQILGQKVEFLVSFYNNEISEKSEIFDDQFSVERPDGSNFTLKIRSTKLEDSAMYFCASGRGREGYTFGSGTRLTVV.

CDR3 residues: CASSLSGTSNTEAFF. The CDR3 coding sequence is TGTGCCAGCAGCTTAAGCGGGACATCCAACACTGAAGCTTTCTTT. This rearrangement joins TRBV11-3 to TRBJ1-1, with D tentatively TRBD1 (6 bases). This CDR3 contains 15 residues. V was shortened by 2 bases and J by 2 bases, with 12 bases between the two germline ends. The V gene's germline CDR1 is SGHNT and CDR2 YENEEA.

This sequence joins TRBV9 and TRBJ2-7, with 9 bases matching TRBD1. The J segment lost 3 bases and the V segment lost 3 bases, leaving 4 bases of the junction unmatched. The germline V gene encodes CDR1 SGDLS and CDR2 YYNGEE. The CDR3 totals 14 residues. DNA for the CDR3: TGTGCCAGCAGCGCGGGACAGGGCGGCTACGAGCAGTACTTC. It is translated as CASSAGQGGYEQYF.

V usage is TRBV6-5 and J usage is TRBJ2-7; TRBD1 might be the D (6 bases). V was trimmed by 2 bases and J by 3 bases, leaving 11 bases between them. Germline V lookup: CDR1 MNHEY, CDR2 SVGAGI. The CDR3 consists of 14 residues. CDR3 residues: CASSYQQGRYEQYF. The DNA of the CDR3 is TGTGCCAGCAGTTACCAGCAGGGGCGCTACGAGCAGTACTTC.

V is TRBV19 and J is TRBJ2-1; 9 positions agree with TRBD2. CDR3 length: 16 amino acids. V lost 3 bases, J lost 4 bases, and 7 bases stayed unmatched. The V gene's germline CDR1 is LNHDA and CDR2 SQIVND (reference sequence). The CDR3 DNA sequence: TGTGCCAGTAGTATTTGGGGGACTAGCCGTTACAATGAGCAGTTCTTC. Residues: CASSIWGTSRYNEQFF.

The chain has TRBV6-6 and TRBJ1-2; D might be TRBD1 (6 bases). Trimming shortened V by 5 bases and J by 12 bases, and 19 bases separated the two germline ends. CDR1 MNHNY and CDR2 SVGAGI come from the germline V gene (reference sequence). The CDR3 spans 13 residues. CDR3 DNA sequence: TGTGCCAGCAGTCCGGACAGCCGTATAGCTGACACCTTC. Its protein product is CASSPDSRIADTF.

V is TRBV5-1 and J is TRBJ1-5; D gene uncertain. V lost 5 bases to trimming and J lost 6 bases, with 12 bases between them. Germline V CDR1 and CDR2: SGHRS, YFSETQ. This CDR3 spans 13 amino acids. The CDR3 bases are TGCGCCAGCAGTAGTTCCGGGAGTCAGCCCCAGCATTTT. This encodes CASSSSGSQPQHF. Variable domain in full (rest from reference TRBV5-1 and TRBJ1-5): KAGVTQTPRYLIKTRGQQVTLSCSPISGHRSVSWYQQTPGQGLQFLFEYFSETQRNKGNFPGRFSGRQFSNSRSEMNVSTLELGDSALYLCASSSSGSQPQHFGDGTRLSIL.

The chain carries TRBV6-1 and TRBJ2-7; TRBD1 is a possible D gene (7 bases). V was shortened by 3 bases and J by 4 bases, with 13 bases between the two germline ends. Per the germline V gene, CDR1 is MNHNS and CDR2 is SASEGT. CDR3 length: 14 residues. CDR3 amino acids: CASSDFAGGYEQYF. The CDR3 region has the DNA TGTGCCAGCAGTGATTTCGCAGGGGGGTACGAGCAGTACTTC.